This TCR beta chain stems from a study of human T cells and chemical hapten exposure. Whole-study context: While the approximately 24-week study was under way, patients received diphenylcyclopropenone on the scalp every week.

Study results and caveats: Significantly more large CDR3 similarity clusters arose among expanded TCRs than among controls.

A single record per CDR3 protein comes from TCRdb applying MiXCR to the RACE reads. The sample holds around 120,000 distinct CDR3 sequences, roughly 11% seen once. Concerning this clonotype: As yet, its antigen is unknown. Possible read error: a much larger clone is one base away.

The time point denotes: patch test 1, 2 weeks after DPC sensitization. Treatment noted: therapeutic diphenylcyclopropenone sensitization with weekly scalp DPC. The CDR3 is made up of 16 amino acids. The V end was cut by 4 bases, the J end by 3 bases, with 19 bases between. CDR1 is LGHDT and CDR2 is YNNKEL in the germline V gene (reference sequence). The receptor was derived from a woman aged 40-49 years with alopecia areata. Some clones in this sample may be carry-over from other donors' samples. The chain employs TRBV3-1 and TRBJ2-7; tentatively, D is TRBD2 (5 bases). The sample in question was whole blood, obtained in connection with sensitization to the hapten diphenylcyclopropenone (DPC). As DNA, the CDR3 is TGTGCCAGCAGCCCGAGGGCGAGGCGAGGCTACTACGAGCAGTACTTC. It specifies CASSPRARRGYYEQYF.